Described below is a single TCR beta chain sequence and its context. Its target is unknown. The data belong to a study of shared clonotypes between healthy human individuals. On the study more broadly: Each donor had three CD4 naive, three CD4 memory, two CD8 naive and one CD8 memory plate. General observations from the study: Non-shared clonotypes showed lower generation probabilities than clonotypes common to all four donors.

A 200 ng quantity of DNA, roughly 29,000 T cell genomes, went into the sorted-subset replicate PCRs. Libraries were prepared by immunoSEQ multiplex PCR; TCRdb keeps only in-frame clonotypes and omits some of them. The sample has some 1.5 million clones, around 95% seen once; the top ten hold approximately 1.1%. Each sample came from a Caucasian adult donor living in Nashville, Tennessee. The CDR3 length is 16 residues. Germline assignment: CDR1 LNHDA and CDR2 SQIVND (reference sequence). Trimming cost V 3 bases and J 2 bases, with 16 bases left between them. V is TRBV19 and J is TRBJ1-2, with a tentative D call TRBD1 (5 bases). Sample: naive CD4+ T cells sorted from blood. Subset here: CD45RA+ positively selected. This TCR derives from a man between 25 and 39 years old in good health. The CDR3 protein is CASSILGTDGNYGYTF. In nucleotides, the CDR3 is TGTGCCAGTAGTATCCTCGGGACTGACGGGAACTATGGCTACACCTTC.